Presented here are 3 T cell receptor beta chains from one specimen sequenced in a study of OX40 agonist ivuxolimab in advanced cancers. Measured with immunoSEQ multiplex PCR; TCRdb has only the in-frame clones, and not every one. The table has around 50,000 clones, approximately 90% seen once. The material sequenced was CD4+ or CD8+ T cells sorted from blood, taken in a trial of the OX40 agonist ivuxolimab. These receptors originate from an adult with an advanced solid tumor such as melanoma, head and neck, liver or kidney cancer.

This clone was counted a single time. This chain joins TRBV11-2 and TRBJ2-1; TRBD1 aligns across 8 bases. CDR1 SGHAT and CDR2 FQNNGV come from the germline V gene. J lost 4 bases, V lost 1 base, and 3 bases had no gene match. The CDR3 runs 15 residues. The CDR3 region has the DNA TGTGCCAGCAGCTTAGGGACAGGGCGATACAATGAGCAGTTCTTC. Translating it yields CASSLGTGRYNEQFF. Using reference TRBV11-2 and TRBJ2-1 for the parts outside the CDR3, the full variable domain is EAGVAQSPRYKIIEKRQSVAFWCNPISGHATLYWYQQILGQGPKLLIQFQNNGVVDDSQLPKDRFSAERLKGVDSTLKIQPAKLEDSAVYLCASSLGTGRYNEQFFGPGTRLTVL.

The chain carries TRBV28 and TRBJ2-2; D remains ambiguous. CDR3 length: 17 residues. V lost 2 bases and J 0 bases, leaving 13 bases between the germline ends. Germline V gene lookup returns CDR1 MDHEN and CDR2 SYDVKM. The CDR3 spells CASSLTPAQTNTGELFF. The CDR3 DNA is TGTGCCAGCAGTTTAACCCCCGCACAGACGAACACCGGGGAGCTGTTTTTT.

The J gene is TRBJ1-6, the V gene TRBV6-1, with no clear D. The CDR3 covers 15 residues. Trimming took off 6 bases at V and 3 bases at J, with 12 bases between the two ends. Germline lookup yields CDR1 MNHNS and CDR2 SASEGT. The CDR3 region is CASRRGGDYNSPLHF. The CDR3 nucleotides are TGTGCCAGCAGGAGAGGCGGCGACTATAATTCACCCCTCCACTTT.